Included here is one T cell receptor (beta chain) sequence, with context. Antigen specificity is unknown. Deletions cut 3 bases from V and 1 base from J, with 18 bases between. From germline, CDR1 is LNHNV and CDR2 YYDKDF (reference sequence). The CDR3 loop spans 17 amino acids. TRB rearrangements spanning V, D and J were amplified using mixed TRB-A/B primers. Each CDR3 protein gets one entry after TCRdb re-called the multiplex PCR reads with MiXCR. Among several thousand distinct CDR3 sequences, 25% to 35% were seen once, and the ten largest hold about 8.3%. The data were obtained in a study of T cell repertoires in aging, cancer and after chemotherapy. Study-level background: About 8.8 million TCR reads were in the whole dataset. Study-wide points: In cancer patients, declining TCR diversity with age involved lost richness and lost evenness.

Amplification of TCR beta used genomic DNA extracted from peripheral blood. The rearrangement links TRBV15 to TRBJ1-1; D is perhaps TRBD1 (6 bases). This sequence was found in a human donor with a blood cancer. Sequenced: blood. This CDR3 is CATSRIPEEQGNTEAFF. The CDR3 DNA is TGTGCCACCAGCAGGATTCCCGAGGAACAGGGGAACACTGAAGCTTTCTTT.